This TCR beta chain was sequenced during a study of T-cell memory formation after mild COVID-19. Study at large: TCR clusters were mostly donor specific. Study-level points and caveats: Clones shrinking between day 15 and 85 showed a balanced CD4/CD8 split, and those that grew later tilted toward CD4+.

CDR1 is SEHNR and CDR2 is FQNEAQ in the germline V gene (reference sequence). J gave up 1 base and V 5 bases, and 6 bases lay outside the gene matches. The CDR3 totals 15 residues. Using constant-segment primers, 5'RACE produced TCR alpha and TCR beta cDNA libraries carrying sample barcodes and UMIs. TCRdb re-derived calls from the 5' RACE reads in MiXCR, one entry per CDR3 protein. The table shows about 340,000 distinct CDR3 sequences, with approximately 15% occurring only once. Concerning this clonotype itself: Its antigen remains unknown.

The rearrangement uses TRBV7-9 and TRBJ1-1; TRBD1 aligns across 8 bases. This TCR came from a man between 18 and 35 years old who had mild COVID-19 (a few samples of this study predate the infection). Cell type and time point are not known. The sequenced sample was PBMCs or a T cell subset sorted from them (not recorded which). CDR3 residues: CASSPWTGSNTEAFF. The DNA of the CDR3 is TGTGCCAGCAGCCCCTGGACAGGGTCGAACACTGAAGCTTTCTTT.